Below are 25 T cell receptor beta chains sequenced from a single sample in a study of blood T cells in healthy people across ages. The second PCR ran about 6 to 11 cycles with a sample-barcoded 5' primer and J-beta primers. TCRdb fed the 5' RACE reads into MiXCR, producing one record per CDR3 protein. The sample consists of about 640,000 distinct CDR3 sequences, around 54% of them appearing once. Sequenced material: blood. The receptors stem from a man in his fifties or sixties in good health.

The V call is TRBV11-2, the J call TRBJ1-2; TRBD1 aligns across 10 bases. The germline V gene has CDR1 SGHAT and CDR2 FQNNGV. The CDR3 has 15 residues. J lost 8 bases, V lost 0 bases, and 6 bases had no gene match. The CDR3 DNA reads TGTGCCAGCAGCTTAGACGGGGACAGGGGTGGCGGCTACACCTTC. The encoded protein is CASSLDGDRGGGYTF.

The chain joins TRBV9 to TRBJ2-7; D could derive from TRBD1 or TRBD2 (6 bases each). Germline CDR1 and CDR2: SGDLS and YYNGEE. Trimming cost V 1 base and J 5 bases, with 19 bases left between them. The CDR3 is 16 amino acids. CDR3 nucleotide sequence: TGTGCCAGCAGCGTAAGGGGGGAGAAAAGGGACGACGAGCAGTACTTC. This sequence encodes CASSVRGEKRDDEQYF.

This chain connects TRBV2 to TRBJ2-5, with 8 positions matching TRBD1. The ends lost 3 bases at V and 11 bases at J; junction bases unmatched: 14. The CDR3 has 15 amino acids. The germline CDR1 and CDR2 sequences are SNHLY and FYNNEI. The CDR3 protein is CASSEGRGRDGKQYF. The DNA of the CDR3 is TGTGCCAGCAGTGAGGGCAGGGGGCGAGATGGCAAGCAGTACTTC.

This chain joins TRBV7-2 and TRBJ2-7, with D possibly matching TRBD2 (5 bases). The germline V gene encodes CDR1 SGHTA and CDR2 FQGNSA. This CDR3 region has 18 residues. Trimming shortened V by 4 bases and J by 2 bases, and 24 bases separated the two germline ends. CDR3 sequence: CASSSPNYLSGVPYEQYF. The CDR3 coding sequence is TGTGCCAGCAGCTCCCCTAATTATTTGAGCGGTGTTCCCTACGAGCAGTACTTC.

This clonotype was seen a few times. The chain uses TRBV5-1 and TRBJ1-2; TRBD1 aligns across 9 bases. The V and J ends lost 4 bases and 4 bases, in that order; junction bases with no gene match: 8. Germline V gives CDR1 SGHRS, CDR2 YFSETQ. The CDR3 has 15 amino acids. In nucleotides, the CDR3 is TGCGCCAGCAGCCCAGACCTGGACAGGGGCTATGGCTACACCTTC. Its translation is CASSPDLDRGYGYTF.

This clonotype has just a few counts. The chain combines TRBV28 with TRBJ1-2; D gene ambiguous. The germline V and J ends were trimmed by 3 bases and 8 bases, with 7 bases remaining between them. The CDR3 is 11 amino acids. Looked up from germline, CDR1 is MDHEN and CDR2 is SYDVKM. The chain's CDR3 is CASSFLGGYTF. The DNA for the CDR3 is TGTGCCAGCAGTTTTTTGGGGGGCTACACCTTC.

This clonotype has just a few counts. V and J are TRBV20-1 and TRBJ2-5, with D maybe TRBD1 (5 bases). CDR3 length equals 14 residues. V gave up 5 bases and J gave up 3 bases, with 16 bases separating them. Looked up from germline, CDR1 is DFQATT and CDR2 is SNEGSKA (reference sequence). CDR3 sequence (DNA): TGCAGTGCTCCCAAGACTGGACACGAAGAGACCCAGTACTTC. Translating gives CSAPKTGHEETQYF.

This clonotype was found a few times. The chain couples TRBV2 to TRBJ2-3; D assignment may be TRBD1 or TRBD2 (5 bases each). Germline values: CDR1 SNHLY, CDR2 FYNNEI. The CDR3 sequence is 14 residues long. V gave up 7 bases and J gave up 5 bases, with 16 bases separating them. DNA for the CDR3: TGTGCCAGCACCTACCGGGACGGAGGAGATACGCAGTATTTT. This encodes CASTYRDGGDTQYF.

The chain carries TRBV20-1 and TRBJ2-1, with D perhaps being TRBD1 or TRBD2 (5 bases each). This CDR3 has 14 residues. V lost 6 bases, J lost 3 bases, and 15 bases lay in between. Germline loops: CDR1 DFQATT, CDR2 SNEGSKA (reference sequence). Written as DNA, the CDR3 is TGCAGTGCAACCGGGACGGGTGGCTACAATGAGCAGTTCTTC. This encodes CSATGTGGYNEQFF.

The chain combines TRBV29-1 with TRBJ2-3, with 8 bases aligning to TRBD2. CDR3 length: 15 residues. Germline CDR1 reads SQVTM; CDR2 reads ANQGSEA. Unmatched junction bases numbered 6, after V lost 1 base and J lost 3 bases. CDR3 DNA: TGCAGCGTTGAAGGTCGGGGGGGCGCAACAGATACGCAGTATTTT. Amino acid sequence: CSVEGRGGATDTQYF.

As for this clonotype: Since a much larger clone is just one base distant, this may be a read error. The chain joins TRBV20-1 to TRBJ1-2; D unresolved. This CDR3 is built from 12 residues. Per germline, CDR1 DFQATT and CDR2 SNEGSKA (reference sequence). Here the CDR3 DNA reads TGCAGTGCTCGAGACGGGGTCTATGGCTACACCTTC. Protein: CSARDGVYGYTF.

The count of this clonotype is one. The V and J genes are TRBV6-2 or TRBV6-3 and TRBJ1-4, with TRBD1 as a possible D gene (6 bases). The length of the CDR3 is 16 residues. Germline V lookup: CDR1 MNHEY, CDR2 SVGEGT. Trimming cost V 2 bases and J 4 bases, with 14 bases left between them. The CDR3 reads CASSYVPGQINEKLFF. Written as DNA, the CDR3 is TGTGCCAGCAGTTACGTCCCGGGACAAATTAATGAAAAACTGTTTTTT.

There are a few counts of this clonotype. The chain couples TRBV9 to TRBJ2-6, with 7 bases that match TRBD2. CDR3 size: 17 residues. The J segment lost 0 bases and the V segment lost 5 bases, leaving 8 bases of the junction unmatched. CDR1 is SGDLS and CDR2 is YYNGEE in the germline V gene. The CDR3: CASSRSGLPSGANVLTF. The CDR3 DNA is TGTGCCAGCAGTAGGTCGGGACTACCCTCTGGGGCCAACGTCCTGACTTTC.

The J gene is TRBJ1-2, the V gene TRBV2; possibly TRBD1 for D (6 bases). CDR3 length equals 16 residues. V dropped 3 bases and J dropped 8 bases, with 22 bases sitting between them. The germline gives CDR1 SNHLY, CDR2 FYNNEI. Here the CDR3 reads CASSDLKMDGGGGYTF. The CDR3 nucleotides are TGTGCCAGCAGTGATCTTAAGATGGACGGGGGCGGCGGCTACACCTTC. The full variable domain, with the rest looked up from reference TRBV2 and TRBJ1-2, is EPEVTQTPSHQVTQMGQEVILRCVPISNHLYFYWYRQILGQKVEFLVSFYNNEISEKSEIFDDQFSVERPDGSNFTLKIRSTKLEDSAMYFCASSDLKMDGGGGYTFGSGTRLTVV.

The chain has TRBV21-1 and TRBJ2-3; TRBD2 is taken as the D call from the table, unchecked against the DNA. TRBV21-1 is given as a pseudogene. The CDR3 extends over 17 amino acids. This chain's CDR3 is CASSKTLAGWGTDTQYF. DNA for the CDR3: TGTGCCAGCAGCAAAACCCTAGCGGGGTGGGGCACAGATACGCAGTATTTT.

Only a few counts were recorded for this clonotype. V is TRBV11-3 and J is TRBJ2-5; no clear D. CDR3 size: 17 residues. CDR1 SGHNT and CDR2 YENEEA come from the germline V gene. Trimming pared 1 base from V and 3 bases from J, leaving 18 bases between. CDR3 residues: CASSLGGPAPSEETQYF. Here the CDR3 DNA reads TGTGCCAGCAGCTTAGGTGGCCCGGCACCCTCCGAAGAGACCCAGTACTTC.

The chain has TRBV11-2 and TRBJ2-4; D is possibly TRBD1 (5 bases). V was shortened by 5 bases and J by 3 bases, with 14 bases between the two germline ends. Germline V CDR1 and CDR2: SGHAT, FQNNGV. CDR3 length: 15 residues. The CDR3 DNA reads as TGTGCCAGCAGCGCCAGCCAGGGTGGCAAAAACATTCAGTACTTC. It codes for CASSASQGGKNIQYF.

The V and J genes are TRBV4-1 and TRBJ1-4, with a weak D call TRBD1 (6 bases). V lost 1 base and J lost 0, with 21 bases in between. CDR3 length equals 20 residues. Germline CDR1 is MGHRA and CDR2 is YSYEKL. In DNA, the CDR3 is TGCGCCAGCAGCCAAGGGAGGGGGGTAAGGACGTTGGCAACTAATGAAAAACTGTTTTTT. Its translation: CASSQGRGVRTLATNEKLFF.

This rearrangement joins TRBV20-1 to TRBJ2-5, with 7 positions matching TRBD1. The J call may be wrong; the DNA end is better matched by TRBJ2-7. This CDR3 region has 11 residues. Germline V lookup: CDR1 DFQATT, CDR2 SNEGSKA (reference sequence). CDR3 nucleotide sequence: TGCAGTGCTACAACAGGGGCCGAGCAGTACTTC. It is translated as CSATTGAEQYF.

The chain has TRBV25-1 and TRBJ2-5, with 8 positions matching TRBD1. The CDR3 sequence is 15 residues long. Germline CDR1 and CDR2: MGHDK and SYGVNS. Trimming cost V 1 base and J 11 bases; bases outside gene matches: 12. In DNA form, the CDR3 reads TGTGCCAGCAGTGAATGGGGTCAGGGGGCCTACGGGCAGTACTTC. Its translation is CASSEWGQGAYGQYF.

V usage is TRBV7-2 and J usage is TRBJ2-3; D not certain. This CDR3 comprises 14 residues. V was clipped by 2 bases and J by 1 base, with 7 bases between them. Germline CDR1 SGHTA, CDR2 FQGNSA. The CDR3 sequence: CASSLRRGTDTQYF. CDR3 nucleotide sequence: TGTGCCAGCAGCTTACGTCGAGGCACAGATACGCAGTATTTT. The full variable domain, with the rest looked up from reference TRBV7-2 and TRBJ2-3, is GAGVSQSPSNKVTEKGKDVELRCDPISGHTALYWYRQSLGQGLEFLIYFQGNSAPDKSGLPSDRFSAERTGGSVSTLTIQRTQQEDSAVYLCASSLRRGTDTQYFGPGTRLTVL.

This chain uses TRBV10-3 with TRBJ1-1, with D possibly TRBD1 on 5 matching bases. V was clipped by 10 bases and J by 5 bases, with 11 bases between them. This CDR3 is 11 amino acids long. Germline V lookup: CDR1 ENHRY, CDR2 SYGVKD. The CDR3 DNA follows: TGTGCCACGGGGGGTGTAACTGAAGCTTTCTTT. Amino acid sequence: CATGGVTEAFF.

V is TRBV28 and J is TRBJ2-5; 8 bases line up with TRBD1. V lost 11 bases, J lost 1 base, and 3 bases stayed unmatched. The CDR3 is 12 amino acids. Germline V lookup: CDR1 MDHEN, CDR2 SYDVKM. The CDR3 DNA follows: TGTGCCGCCGGACAGGGCCAAGAGACCCAGTACTTC. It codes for CAAGQGQETQYF.

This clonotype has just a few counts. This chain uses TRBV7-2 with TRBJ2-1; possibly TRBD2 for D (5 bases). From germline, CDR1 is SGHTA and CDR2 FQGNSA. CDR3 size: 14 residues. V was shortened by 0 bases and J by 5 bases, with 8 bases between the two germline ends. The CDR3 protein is CASSLAPADNEQFF. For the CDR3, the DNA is TGTGCCAGCAGCTTAGCCCCAGCGGACAATGAGCAGTTCTTC.

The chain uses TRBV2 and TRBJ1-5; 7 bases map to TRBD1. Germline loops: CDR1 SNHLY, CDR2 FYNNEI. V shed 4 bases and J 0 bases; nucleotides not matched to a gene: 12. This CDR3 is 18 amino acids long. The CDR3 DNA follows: TGTGCCAGCAGTGGACGGAGACAGGGATACTATAGCAATCAGCCCCAGCATTTT. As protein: CASSGRRQGYYSNQPQHF.